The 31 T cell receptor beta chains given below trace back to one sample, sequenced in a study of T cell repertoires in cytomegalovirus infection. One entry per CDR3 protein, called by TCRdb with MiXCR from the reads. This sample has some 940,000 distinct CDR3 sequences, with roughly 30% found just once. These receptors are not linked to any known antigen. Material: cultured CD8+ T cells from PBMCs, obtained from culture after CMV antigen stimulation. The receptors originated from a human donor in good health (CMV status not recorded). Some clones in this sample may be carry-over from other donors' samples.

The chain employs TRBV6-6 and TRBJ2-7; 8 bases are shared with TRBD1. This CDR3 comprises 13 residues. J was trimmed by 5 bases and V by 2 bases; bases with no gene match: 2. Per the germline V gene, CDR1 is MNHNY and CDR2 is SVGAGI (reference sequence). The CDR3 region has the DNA TGTGCCAGCAGTTACCTGGACAGGGACGAGCAGTACTTC. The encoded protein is CASSYLDRDEQYF.

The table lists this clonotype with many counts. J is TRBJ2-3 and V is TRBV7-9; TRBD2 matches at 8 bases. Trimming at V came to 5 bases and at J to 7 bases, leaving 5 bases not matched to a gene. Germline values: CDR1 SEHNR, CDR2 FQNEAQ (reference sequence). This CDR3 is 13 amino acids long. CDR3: CASSPGGANTQYF. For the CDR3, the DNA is TGTGCCAGCAGCCCGGGGGGGGCCAATACGCAGTATTTT.

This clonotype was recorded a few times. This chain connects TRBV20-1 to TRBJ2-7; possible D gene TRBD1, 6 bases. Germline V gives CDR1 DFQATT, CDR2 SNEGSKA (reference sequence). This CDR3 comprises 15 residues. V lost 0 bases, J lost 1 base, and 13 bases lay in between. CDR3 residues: CSARDLGQGSYEQYF. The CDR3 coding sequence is TGCAGTGCTAGAGATTTGGGACAAGGGTCCTACGAGCAGTACTTC.

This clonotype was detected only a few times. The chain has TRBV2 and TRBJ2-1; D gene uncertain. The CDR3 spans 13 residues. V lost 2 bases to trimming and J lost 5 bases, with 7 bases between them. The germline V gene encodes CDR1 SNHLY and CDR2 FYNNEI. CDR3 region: CASSEPGHNEQFF. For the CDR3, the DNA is TGTGCCAGCAGTGAACCCGGGCACAATGAGCAGTTCTTC.

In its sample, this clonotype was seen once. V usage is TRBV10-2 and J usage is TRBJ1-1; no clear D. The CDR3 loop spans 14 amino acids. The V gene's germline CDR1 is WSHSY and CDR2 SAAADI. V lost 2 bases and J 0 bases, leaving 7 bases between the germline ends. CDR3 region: CASSEMIMNTEAFF. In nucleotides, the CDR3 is TGCGCCAGCAGTGAGATGATCATGAACACTGAAGCTTTCTTT.

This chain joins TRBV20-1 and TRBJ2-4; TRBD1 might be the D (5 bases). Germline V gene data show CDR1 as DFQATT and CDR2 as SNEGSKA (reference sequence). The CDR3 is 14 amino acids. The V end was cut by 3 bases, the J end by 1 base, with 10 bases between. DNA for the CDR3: TGCAGTGCTAGCAGGGAAACGGCCAAAAACATTCAGTACTTC. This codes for CSASRETAKNIQYF.

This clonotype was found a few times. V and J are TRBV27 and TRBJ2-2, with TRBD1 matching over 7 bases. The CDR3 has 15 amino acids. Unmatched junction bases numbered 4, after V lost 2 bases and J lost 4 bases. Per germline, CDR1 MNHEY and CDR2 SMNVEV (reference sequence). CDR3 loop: CASSLGTAVTGELFF. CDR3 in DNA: TGTGCCAGCAGTTTAGGGACAGCGGTCACCGGGGAGCTGTTTTTT.

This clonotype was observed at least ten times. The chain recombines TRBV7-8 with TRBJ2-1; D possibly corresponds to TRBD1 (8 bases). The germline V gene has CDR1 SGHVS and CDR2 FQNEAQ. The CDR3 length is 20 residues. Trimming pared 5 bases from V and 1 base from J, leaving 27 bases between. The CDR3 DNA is TGTGCCAGCAGCGTTAGCCTAGGGGGGAGGGACAGGCCTTCCTACAATGAGCAGTTCTTC. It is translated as CASSVSLGGRDRPSYNEQFF.

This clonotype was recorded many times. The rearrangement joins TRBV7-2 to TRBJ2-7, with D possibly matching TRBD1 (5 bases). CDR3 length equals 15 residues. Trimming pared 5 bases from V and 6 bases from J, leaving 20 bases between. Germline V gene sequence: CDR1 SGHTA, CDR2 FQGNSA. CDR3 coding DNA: TGTGCCAGCAGCCCCCCCACAGGTGTAGTTCTCGAGCAGTACTTC. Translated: CASSPPTGVVLEQYF.

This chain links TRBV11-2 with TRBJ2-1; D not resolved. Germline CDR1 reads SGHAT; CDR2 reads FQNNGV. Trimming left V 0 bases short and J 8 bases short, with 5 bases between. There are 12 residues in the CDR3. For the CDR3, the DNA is TGTGCCAGCAGCTTAGATTTCTATGAGCAGTTCTTC. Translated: CASSLDFYEQFF.

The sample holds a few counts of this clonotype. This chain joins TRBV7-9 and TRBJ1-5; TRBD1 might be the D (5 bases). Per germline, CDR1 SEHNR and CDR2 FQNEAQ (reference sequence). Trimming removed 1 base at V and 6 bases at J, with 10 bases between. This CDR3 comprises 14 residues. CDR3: CASSLDAGVQPQHF. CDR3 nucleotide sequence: TGTGCCAGCAGCTTAGACGCGGGGGTTCAGCCCCAGCATTTT.

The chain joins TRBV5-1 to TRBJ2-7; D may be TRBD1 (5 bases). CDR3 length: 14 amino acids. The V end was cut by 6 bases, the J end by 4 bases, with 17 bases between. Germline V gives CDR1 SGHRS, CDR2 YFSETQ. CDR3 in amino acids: CASTGDSLFYEQYF. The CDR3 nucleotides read TGCGCCAGCACCGGAGACAGCCTATTTTACGAGCAGTACTTC.

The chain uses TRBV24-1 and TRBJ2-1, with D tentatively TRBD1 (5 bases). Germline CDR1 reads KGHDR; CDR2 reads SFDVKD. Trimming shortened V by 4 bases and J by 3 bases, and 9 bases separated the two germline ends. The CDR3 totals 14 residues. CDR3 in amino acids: CATSDPRDYNEQFF. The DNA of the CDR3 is TGTGCCACCAGTGACCCCAGGGACTACAATGAGCAGTTCTTC.

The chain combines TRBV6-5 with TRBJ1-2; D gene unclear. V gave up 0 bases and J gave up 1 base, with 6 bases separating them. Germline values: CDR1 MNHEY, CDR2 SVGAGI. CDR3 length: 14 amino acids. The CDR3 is CASSYSFYNYGYTF. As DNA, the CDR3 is TGTGCCAGCAGTTACTCTTTCTATAACTATGGCTACACCTTC.

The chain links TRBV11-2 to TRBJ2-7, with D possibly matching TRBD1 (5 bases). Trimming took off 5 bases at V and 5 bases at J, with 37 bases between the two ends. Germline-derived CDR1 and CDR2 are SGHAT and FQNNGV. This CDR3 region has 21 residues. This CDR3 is CASSPWGSTESIPYRSHEQYV. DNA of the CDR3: TGTGCCAGCAGCCCCTGGGGCTCGACCGAGAGTATTCCTTACAGGTCCCACGAGCAGTACGTC.

The CDR3 spells CASSEQGFNRLRELFF. The CDR3 DNA is TGTGCCAGCAGTGAACAGGGTTTTAATCGCCTAAGGGAGCTGTTTTTT. V gene TRBV6-1 combines with J gene TRBJ2-2, with D tentatively TRBD1 (5 bases). V gave up 2 bases and J gave up 9 bases, with 19 bases separating them. CDR3 length: 16 amino acids. CDR1 is MNHNS and CDR2 is SASEGT in the germline V gene.

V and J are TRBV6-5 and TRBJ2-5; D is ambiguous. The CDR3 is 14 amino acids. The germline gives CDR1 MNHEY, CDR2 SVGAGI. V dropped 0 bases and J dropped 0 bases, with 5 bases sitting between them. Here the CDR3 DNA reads TGTGCCAGCAGTTACTCGATGGACCAAGAGACCCAGTACTTC. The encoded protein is CASSYSMDQETQYF.

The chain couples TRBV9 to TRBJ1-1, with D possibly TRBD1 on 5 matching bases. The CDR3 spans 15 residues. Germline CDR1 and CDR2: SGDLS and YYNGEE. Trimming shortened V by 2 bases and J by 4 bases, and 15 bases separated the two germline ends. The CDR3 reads CASSVHRNGGTEAFF. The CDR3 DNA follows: TGTGCCAGCAGCGTCCACAGGAATGGGGGCACTGAAGCTTTCTTT.

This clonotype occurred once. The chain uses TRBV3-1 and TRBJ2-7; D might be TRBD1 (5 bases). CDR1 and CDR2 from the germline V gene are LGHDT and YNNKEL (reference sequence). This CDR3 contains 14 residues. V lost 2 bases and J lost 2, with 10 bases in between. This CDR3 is CASSQINRTYEQYF. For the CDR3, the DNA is TGTGCCAGCAGCCAAATCAACAGGACCTACGAGCAGTACTTC.

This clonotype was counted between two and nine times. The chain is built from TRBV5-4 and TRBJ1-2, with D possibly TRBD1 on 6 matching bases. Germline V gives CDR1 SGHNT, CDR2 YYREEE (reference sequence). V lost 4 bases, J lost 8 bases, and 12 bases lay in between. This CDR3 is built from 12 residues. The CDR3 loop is CASSNQGLGYTF. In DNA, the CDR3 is TGTGCCAGCAGCAACCAGGGGCTGGGCTACACCTTC.

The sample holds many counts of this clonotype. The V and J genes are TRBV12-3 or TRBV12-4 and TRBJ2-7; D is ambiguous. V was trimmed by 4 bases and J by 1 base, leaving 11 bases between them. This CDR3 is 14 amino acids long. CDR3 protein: CASSSPGRSYEQYF. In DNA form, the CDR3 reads TGTGCCAGCAGTTCTCCGGGCCGTTCCTACGAGCAGTACTTC.

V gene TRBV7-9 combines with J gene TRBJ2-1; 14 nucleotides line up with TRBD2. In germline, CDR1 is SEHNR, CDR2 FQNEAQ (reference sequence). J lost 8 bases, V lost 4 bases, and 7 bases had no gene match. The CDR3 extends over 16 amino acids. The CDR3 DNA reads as TGTGCCAGCAGCTCTCCGACTAGCGGGGGGGGCGATGAGCAGTTCTTC. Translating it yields CASSSPTSGGGDEQFF. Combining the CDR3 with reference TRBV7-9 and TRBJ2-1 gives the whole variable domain DTGVSQNPRHKITKRGQNVTFRCDPISEHNRLYWYRQTLGQGPEFLTYFQNEAQLEKSRLLSDRFSAERPKGSFSTLEIQRTEQGDSAMYLCASSSPTSGGGDEQFFGPGTRLTVL.

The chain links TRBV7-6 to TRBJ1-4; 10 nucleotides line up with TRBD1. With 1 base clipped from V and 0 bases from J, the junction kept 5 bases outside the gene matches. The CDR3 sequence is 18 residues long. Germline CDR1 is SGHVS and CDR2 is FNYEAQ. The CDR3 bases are TGTGCCAGCAGCTTAGTGGGGACAGGGGAATCAACTAATGAAAAACTGTTTTTT. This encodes CASSLVGTGESTNEKLFF. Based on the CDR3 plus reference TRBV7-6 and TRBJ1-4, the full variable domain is GAGVSQSPRYKVTKRGQDVALRCDPISGHVSLYWYRQALGQGPEFLTYFNYEAQQDKSGLPNDRFSAERPEGSISTLTIQRTEQRDSAMYRCASSLVGTGESTNEKLFFGSGTQLSVL.

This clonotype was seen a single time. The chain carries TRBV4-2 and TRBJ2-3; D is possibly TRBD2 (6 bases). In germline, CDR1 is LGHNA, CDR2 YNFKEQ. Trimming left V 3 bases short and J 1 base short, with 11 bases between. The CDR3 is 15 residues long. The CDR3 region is CASSHGSGRTDTQYF. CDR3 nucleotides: TGTGCCAGCAGCCATGGTAGCGGACGCACAGATACGCAGTATTTT.

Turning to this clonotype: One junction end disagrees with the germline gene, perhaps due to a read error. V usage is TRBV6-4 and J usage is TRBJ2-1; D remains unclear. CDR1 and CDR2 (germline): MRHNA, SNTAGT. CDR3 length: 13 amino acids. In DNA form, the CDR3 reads TGTGTCAGCAGTGACTCCCGCTACAATGAGCAGTTCTTC. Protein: CVSSDSRYNEQFF.

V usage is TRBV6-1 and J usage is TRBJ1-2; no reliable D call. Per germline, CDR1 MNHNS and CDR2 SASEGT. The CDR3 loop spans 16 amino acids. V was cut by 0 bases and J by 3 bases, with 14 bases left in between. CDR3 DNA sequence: TGTGCCAGCAGTGAAGCGTTGAGGCAGATCGACTATGGCTACACCTTC. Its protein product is CASSEALRQIDYGYTF.

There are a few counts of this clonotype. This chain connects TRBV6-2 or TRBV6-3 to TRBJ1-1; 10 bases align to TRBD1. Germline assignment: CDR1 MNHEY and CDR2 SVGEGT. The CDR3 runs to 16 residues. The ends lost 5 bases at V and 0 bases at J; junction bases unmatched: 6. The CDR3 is CASSDDRGLMNTEAFF. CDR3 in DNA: TGTGCCAGCAGTGACGACAGGGGGCTGATGAACACTGAAGCTTTCTTT.

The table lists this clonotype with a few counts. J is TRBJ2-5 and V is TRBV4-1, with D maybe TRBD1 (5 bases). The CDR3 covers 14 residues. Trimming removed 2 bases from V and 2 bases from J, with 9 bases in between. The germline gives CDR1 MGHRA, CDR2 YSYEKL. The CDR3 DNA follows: TGCGCCAGCAGCCAACTTCCAGGGCAAGAGACCCAGTACTTC. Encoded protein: CASSQLPGQETQYF.

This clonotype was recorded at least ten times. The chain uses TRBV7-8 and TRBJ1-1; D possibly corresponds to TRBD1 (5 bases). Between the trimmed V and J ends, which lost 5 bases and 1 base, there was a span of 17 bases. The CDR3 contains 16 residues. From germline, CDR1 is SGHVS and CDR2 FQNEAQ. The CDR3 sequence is CASSPRRRGPNTEAFF. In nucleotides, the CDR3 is TGTGCCAGCAGCCCTAGAAGGAGGGGCCCGAACACTGAAGCTTTCTTT.

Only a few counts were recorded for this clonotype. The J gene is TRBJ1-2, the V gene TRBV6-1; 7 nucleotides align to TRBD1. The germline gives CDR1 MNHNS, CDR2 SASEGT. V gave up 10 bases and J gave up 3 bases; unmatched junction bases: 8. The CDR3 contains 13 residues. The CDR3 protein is CAIFRDRYYGYTF. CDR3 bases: TGTGCCATCTTTAGGGACAGATACTATGGCTACACCTTC.

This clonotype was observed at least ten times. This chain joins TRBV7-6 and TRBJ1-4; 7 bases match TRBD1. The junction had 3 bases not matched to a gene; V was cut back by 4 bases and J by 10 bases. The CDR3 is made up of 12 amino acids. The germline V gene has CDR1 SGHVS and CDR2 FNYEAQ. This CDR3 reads CASSSGGGKLFF. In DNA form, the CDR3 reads TGTGCCAGCAGCTCAGGGGGGGGAAAACTGTTTTTT.